This T cell receptor beta chain came from a study of T cell responses to AZD1222 COVID-19 vaccine. Trimming cost V 5 bases and J 4 bases; bases outside gene matches: 9. The CDR3 runs 15 residues. Per the germline V gene, CDR1 is MDHEN and CDR2 is SYDVKM. The table came from immunoSEQ multiplex PCR; TCRdb's copy has only in-frame clones and leaves some out. This sample carries under 200,000 clones, 88% of them seen once, and the ten largest clones take roughly 25%. The rearrangement links TRBV28 to TRBJ1-2; TRBD1 agrees at 8 bases. This sequence originates from an adult who received the AZD1222 COVID-19 vaccine. Sequenced material: peripheral blood, taken 28 days after the second AZD1222 dose. The CDR3 bases are TGTGCCAGCAGTCCCGGACAGGGAGTAGTCTATGGCTACACCTTC. Translating gives CASSPGQGVVYGYTF.